This T cell receptor beta chain was recorded in a study of CD8 T cells in ankylosing spondylitis. This clonotype was seen many times. This CDR3 has 14 residues. V lost 2 bases and J 0 bases, leaving 9 bases between the germline ends. Germline lookup yields CDR1 DFQATT and CDR2 SNEGSKA (reference sequence). Libraries of TCR beta came from quantitative 5'-RACE with molecular barcodes. MiXCR was run by TCRdb on the 5' RACE reads, yielding one entry per CDR3 protein. The sample has a few hundred thousand distinct CDR3 sequences, more than 20% seen once. The chain has TRBV20-1 and TRBJ2-3; D is undetermined. The receptor was isolated from a male donor with ankylosing spondylitis or in good health (not recorded which). The specimen was blood, either unsorted or a sorted T cell fraction (not recorded which). Here the CDR3 reads CSARKATSTDTQYF. CDR3 nucleotide sequence: TGCAGTGCTAGAAAGGCCACGAGCACAGATACGCAGTATTTT.